The 31 T cell receptor beta chains below come from one sample, sequenced in a study of read filtering for tumor transcriptome and immune sequencing. Molecular barcoded adaptors covering alpha/delta and beta/gamma chains were used on 400 ng RNA. Each CDR3 protein gets one entry after TCRdb re-called the reads with MiXCR. This table holds fewer than 150,000 distinct CDR3 sequences, roughly 13% found once. Sample: a population of CD138-negative cells sorted from bone marrow. These receptors originate from a donor at least 40 years old with multiple myeloma.

This clonotype was seen at least ten times. This sequence joins TRBV11-2 and TRBJ2-1; 7 positions agree with TRBD2. Unmatched junction bases numbered 5, after V lost 6 bases and J lost 0 bases. Germline CDR1 SGHAT, CDR2 FQNNGV. This CDR3 comprises 15 residues. The CDR3 bases are TGTGCCAGCAGACCGAGCGGGAACTCCTACAATGAGCAGTTCTTC. It is translated as CASRPSGNSYNEQFF.

This clonotype was observed many times. The chain uses TRBV2 and TRBJ2-1; 10 bases agree with TRBD2. V was clipped by 4 bases and J by 7 bases; unmatched bases: 7. Germline V gene sequence: CDR1 SNHLY, CDR2 FYNNEI. The CDR3 spans 15 residues. For the CDR3, the DNA is TGTGCCAGCAGTGGGAGCGGGGGGGCGATAAATGAGCAGTTCTTC. Translation: CASSGSGGAINEQFF.

This clonotype was seen at least ten times. J is TRBJ2-1 and V is TRBV7-9; 12 bases match TRBD2. Germline CDR1 SEHNR, CDR2 FQNEAQ (reference sequence). V lost 2 bases, J lost 5 bases, and 1 base stayed unmatched. This CDR3 has 15 residues. The CDR3 sequence: CASSLRLAGDNEQFF. In nucleotides, the CDR3 is TGTGCCAGCAGCTTACGACTAGCGGGAGACAATGAGCAGTTCTTC.

The chain uses TRBV7-8 and TRBJ1-5, with D possibly matching TRBD1 (6 bases). The CDR3 loop spans 16 amino acids. Trimming pared 5 bases from V and 1 base from J, leaving 15 bases between. Per germline, CDR1 SGHVS and CDR2 FQNEAQ. CDR3 nucleotide sequence: TGTGCCAGCAGCCAAGGAACAGGGCTGAGCAATCAGCCCCAGCATTTT. Protein: CASSQGTGLSNQPQHF.

This clonotype was picked up many times. The CDR3 protein is CASSQEESSGFTDTQYF. In DNA form, the CDR3 reads TGTGCCAGCAGCCAAGAGGAGAGTAGCGGGTTCACAGATACGCAGTATTTT. The V gene is TRBV4-2, the J gene TRBJ2-3; 7 positions match TRBD2. Losses at the gene ends were 0 bases for V and 2 bases for J; bases not matched to a gene: 8. The CDR3 is 17 residues long. Germline V gives CDR1 LGHNA, CDR2 YNFKEQ.

The sample holds many counts of this clonotype. This chain links TRBV20-1 with TRBJ2-7, with 15 bases aligning to TRBD2. The germline V gene has CDR1 DFQATT and CDR2 SNEGSKA (reference sequence). The CDR3 loop spans 17 amino acids. With 5 bases clipped from V and 3 bases from J, the junction kept 11 bases outside the gene matches. The CDR3 protein is CSAPRTSGRAGNYEQYF. CDR3 coding DNA: TGCAGTGCTCCGAGGACTAGCGGGAGGGCCGGAAACTACGAGCAGTACTTC.

Comments on this clonotype: A read error may produce the germline difference seen at one junction end. V gene TRBV29-1 combines with J gene TRBJ1-4, with D possibly being TRBD1 (5 bases). CDR1 is SQVTM and CDR2 is ANQGSEA in the germline V gene. This CDR3 has 12 residues. This CDR3 is CSVEWGQERLFF. For the CDR3, the DNA is TGCAGCGTTGAATGGGGCCAGGAAAGACTGTTTTTT.

About this clonotype itself: A single base separates this from a much larger clone, so it may be a read error. The J gene is TRBJ2-6, the V gene TRBV7-2, with D possibly matching TRBD1 (5 bases). This CDR3 contains 16 residues. Germline assignment: CDR1 SGHTA and CDR2 FQGNSA. Trimming took 5 bases from V and 0 from J, leaving 11 bases between them. This CDR3 reads CASSTYRTSGANVLTF. CDR3 DNA: TGTGCCAGCAGCACCTACAGGACCTCTGGGGCCAACGTCCTGACTTTC.

This clonotype was observed many times. The chain recombines TRBV20-1 with TRBJ2-1; D is possibly TRBD1 or TRBD2 (6 bases each). V was trimmed by 0 bases and J by 5 bases, leaving 14 bases between them. The CDR3 contains 15 residues. Germline CDR1 is DFQATT and CDR2 is SNEGSKA (reference sequence). For the CDR3, the DNA is TGCAGTGCTAGAGATGAGGGGGGAGCCAACAATGAGCAGTTCTTC. It encodes CSARDEGGANNEQFF.

This clonotype was counted many times. The CDR3 loop is CSARLGLAFTDTQYF. The DNA of the CDR3 is TGCAGTGCTAGGCTTGGACTAGCGTTCACAGATACGCAGTATTTT. V is TRBV20-1 and J is TRBJ2-3; TRBD2 agrees at 9 bases. This CDR3 is built from 15 residues. V lost 3 bases, J lost 2 bases, and 6 bases stayed unmatched. The V gene's germline CDR1 is DFQATT and CDR2 SNEGSKA (reference sequence).

This clonotype was counted many times. The chain joins TRBV7-2 to TRBJ2-1, with 10 nucleotides matching TRBD2. Germline loops: CDR1 SGHTA, CDR2 FQGNSA. Germline trimming cut 8 bases from V and 7 bases from J; bases unmatched to any gene: 5. CDR3 length: 13 residues. The CDR3 is CASRSGRANEQFF. CDR3 nucleotide sequence: TGTGCCAGCCGGAGCGGGAGGGCGAATGAGCAGTTCTTC. The full variable domain, with the rest looked up from reference TRBV7-2 and TRBJ2-1, is GAGVSQSPSNKVTEKGKDVELRCDPISGHTALYWYRQSLGQGLEFLIYFQGNSAPDKSGLPSDRFSAERTGGSVSTLTIQRTQQEDSAVYLCASRSGRANEQFFGPGTRLTVL.

About this clonotype itself: At one end the junction does not follow the germline gene, possibly because of a read error. The chain links TRBV5-1 to TRBJ1-4, with 10 nucleotides matching TRBD1. The CDR3 spans 15 residues. Germline CDR1 reads SGHRS; CDR2 reads YFSETQ. The CDR3 coding sequence is TGCGCCACCAGCTTGGCCGGGACAGGGGATGAAAAACTGTTTTTT. Translation gives CATSLAGTGDEKLFF.

Turning to this clonotype: This may stem from a read error, because a much larger clone lies one nucleotide away. The chain joins TRBV20-1 to TRBJ2-5; D possibly matches TRBD1 or TRBD2 (5 bases each). V lost 3 bases and J lost 5, with 10 bases in between. CDR3 length: 12 amino acids. CDR1 and CDR2 (germline): DFQATT, SNEGSKA (reference sequence). Written as DNA, the CDR3 is TGCAGTGCTAGTGGCTGGGGGGAGACCCAGTACTTC. Its translation is CSASGWGETQYF.

CDR3 region: CASSFSGSNTGELFF. The CDR3 DNA reads TGTGCCAGCAGCTTCAGCGGGAGTAACACCGGGGAGCTGTTTTTT. The rearrangement uses TRBV7-2 and TRBJ2-2; TRBD2 aligns across 8 bases. V gave up 3 bases and J gave up 2 bases; unmatched junction bases: 2. The CDR3 loop spans 15 amino acids. The germline gives CDR1 SGHTA, CDR2 FQGNSA.

As concerns this clonotype: A much larger clone differs by one base, so this may be a read error. The genes are TRBV6-6 and TRBJ1-3; D unclear. The CDR3 is 17 amino acids. The V gene lost 5 bases and the J gene lost 0 bases, with 17 bases spanning the gap. The germline V gene encodes CDR1 MNHNY and CDR2 SVGAGI (reference sequence). The DNA of the CDR3 is TGTGCCAGCAGTGTCCTTACTGGACGCCACTCTGGAAACACCATATATTTT. Protein product: CASSVLTGRHSGNTIYF.

This clonotype has at least ten counts. The rearrangement joins TRBV20-1 to TRBJ2-3; TRBD2 matches 9 bases. J was trimmed by 5 bases and V by 0 bases; bases with no gene match: 12. The CDR3 is 17 residues long. Germline CDR1 reads DFQATT; CDR2 reads SNEGSKA (reference sequence). The CDR3 region has the DNA TGCAGTGCTAGAGAGGTGGGACTAGCTGGGTACGGAGATACGCAGTATTTT. Translated, it gives CSAREVGLAGYGDTQYF.

This clonotype has just a few counts. This chain links TRBV27 with TRBJ2-2; 7 bases match TRBD2. The CDR3 has 15 residues. The junction had 3 bases not matched to a gene; V was cut back by 5 bases and J by 0 bases. CDR1 and CDR2 from the germline V gene are MNHEY and SMNVEV (reference sequence). The CDR3 coding sequence is TGTGCCAGCAGTGCAAGCGGGGCGAACACCGGGGAGCTGTTTTTT. It yields the protein CASSASGANTGELFF.

The rearrangement links TRBV7-9 to TRBJ2-1; perhaps D is TRBD1 or TRBD2 (6 bases each). This CDR3 has 15 residues. Germline values: CDR1 SEHNR, CDR2 FQNEAQ (reference sequence). Trimming removed 6 bases at V and 3 bases at J, with 15 bases between. CDR3 protein: CASSDGGPFYNEQFF. DNA for the CDR3: TGTGCCAGCAGTGACGGGGGCCCATTCTACAATGAGCAGTTCTTC.

A note on this clonotype: A much larger clone sits a single nucleotide away, making a read error possible. No conserved phenylalanine or tryptophan ends this CDR3, so it is likely a read error. The V and J genes are TRBV5-1 and TRBJ2-7, with D perhaps TRBD1 (6 bases). V shed 4 bases and J shed 9 bases, with 20 bases lying between them. This CDR3 is built from 14 residues. Germline values: CDR1 SGHRS, CDR2 YFSETQ. This CDR3 reads CASSVRDTSSAQYL. CDR3 nucleotide sequence: TGCGCCAGCAGCGTCCGGGACACATCATCGGCGCAGTACCTC.

For the CDR3, the DNA is TGTGCCAGCAGCCTCACGCAGGGGGCCAGCTATGGCTACACCTTC. Protein product: CASSLTQGASYGYTF. The J gene is TRBJ1-2, the V gene TRBV6-5; 8 bases match TRBD1. The CDR3 runs 15 residues. Germline trimming cut 6 bases from V and 4 bases from J; bases unmatched to any gene: 10. Germline CDR1 reads MNHEY; CDR2 reads SVGAGI.

This clonotype was counted ten times or more. This sequence joins TRBV12-3 or TRBV12-4 and TRBJ2-5; the D is unclear. V was trimmed by 4 bases and J by 4 bases, leaving 13 bases between them. CDR3 length: 14 residues. CDR3 nucleotides: TGTGCCAGCAGTTACCGGGCTCGAGGAGAGACCCAGTACTTC. As protein: CASSYRARGETQYF.

This clonotype was seen many times. The chain is built from TRBV5-1 and TRBJ2-1, with 7 bases lining up with TRBD1. The trim removed 4 bases at V and 0 bases at J, leaving 4 bases unmatched. The CDR3 runs 15 residues. Germline V CDR1 and CDR2: SGHRS, YFSETQ. The CDR3 loop reads CASSTGQVSYNEQFF. The CDR3 DNA reads TGCGCCAGCAGCACCGGACAGGTCTCCTACAATGAGCAGTTCTTC. The complete variable domain, with remaining parts taken from reference TRBV5-1 and TRBJ2-1, reads KAGVTQTPRYLIKTRGQQVTLSCSPISGHRSVSWYQQTPGQGLQFLFEYFSETQRNKGNFPGRFSGRQFSNSRSEMNVSTLELGDSALYLCASSTGQVSYNEQFFGPGTRLTVL.

In regard to this clonotype: Being one base from a much bigger clone, this may be a read error. V is TRBV11-2 and J is TRBJ1-5, with a tentative D call TRBD1 (5 bases). The CDR3 is 15 residues long. In germline, CDR1 is SGHAT, CDR2 FQNNGV. The CDR3 loop is CASSWGTDSDQPQHF. The CDR3 DNA follows: TGTGCCAGCAGCTGGGGGACGGATAGCGATCAGCCCCAGCATTTT.

This chain links TRBV2 with TRBJ2-3, with D tentatively TRBD2 (5 bases). Per the germline V gene, CDR1 is SNHLY and CDR2 is FYNNEI. The CDR3 is 16 residues long. V lost 7 bases, J lost 2 bases, and 19 bases lay in between. As DNA, the CDR3 is TGTGCCAGCAACATGCAAGGGAGAGGGCTCACAGATACGCAGTATTTT. As protein: CASNMQGRGLTDTQYF.

The rearrangement uses TRBV29-1 and TRBJ2-7; D gene uncertain. This CDR3 has 11 residues. Germline V lookup: CDR1 SQVTM, CDR2 ANQGSEA. V shed 5 bases and J shed 5 bases, with 10 bases lying between them. CDR3 region: CSVRPANEQYF. CDR3 nucleotides: TGCAGCGTTCGACCCGCCAACGAGCAGTACTTC.

This clonotype was seen a handful of times. A much larger clone lies a single base off, so this may be a read error. V usage is TRBV29-1 and J usage is TRBJ2-3, with D unclear. This CDR3 is built from 12 residues. Looked up from germline, CDR1 is SQVTM and CDR2 is ANQGSEA. Trimming stripped 4 bases from V and 2 bases from J, with 7 bases between. The CDR3 coding sequence is TGCAGCGTTGTTGTTATCACAGATACGCAGTATTTT. It is translated as CSVVVITDTQYF.

Turning to this clonotype: A much larger clone is a single base away; this may be a read error. J is TRBJ2-7 and V is TRBV7-2; a weak D match, TRBD1 (5 bases). V lost 5 bases to trimming and J lost 2 bases, with 13 bases between them. This CDR3 spans 14 amino acids. The V gene's germline CDR1 is SGHTA and CDR2 FQGNSA. CDR3 region: CASSIGAGAYEQYF. In nucleotides, the CDR3 is TGTGCCAGCAGCATAGGGGCAGGCGCCTACGAGCAGTACTTC.

This clonotype appeared a few times. Mismatch with germline at one junction end may stem from a read error. The chain combines TRBV7-9 with TRBJ2-3; TRBD2 matches at 9 bases. CDR3 size: 14 residues. Per the germline V gene, CDR1 is SEHNR and CDR2 is FQNEAQ (reference sequence). Here the CDR3 reads CASSVAGAADTQYF. CDR3 in DNA: TGTGCCAGCAGCGTAGCGGGAGCTGCAGATACGCAGTATTTT.

This clonotype has ten or more counts. The chain combines TRBV5-1 with TRBJ1-1; D not resolved. The CDR3 sequence is 13 residues long. Germline CDR1 reads SGHRS; CDR2 reads YFSETQ. Between the trimmed V and J ends, which lost 3 bases and 1 base, there was a span of 7 bases. The CDR3 sequence: CASSYGQNTEAFF. Here the CDR3 DNA reads TGCGCCAGCAGCTACGGTCAGAACACTGAAGCTTTCTTT.

The table lists this clonotype with a few counts. A much larger clone is a single base away; this may be a read error. V is TRBV6-2 or TRBV6-3 and J is TRBJ2-1; tentative D call: TRBD1 (6 bases). Germline CDR1 MNHEY, CDR2 SVGEGT. This CDR3 is 14 amino acids long. The CDR3 DNA reads TGTGCCAGCACCCCACAGGGCGGCTACGATGAGCAGTTCTTC. This codes for CASTPQGGYDEQFF.

This clonotype was detected many times. The chain uses TRBV14 and TRBJ2-3; a weak D match, TRBD2 (5 bases). V was clipped by 1 base and J by 7 bases, with 6 bases between them. The CDR3 extends over 12 amino acids. Germline CDR1 is SGHDN and CDR2 is FVKESK. The CDR3 sequence is CASSQGLYTQYF. The CDR3 DNA sequence: TGTGCCAGCAGCCAAGGACTATATACGCAGTATTTT.